This T cell receptor beta chain originates from a study of early T cells in non-severe SARS-CoV-2 infection. Whole-study findings and limits: Database matching using VDJdb favored anti-spike CD8 responses, with private and CD4 specificities left missing.

Unique molecular identifier tags were affixed to discrete cDNA molecules. TCRdb itself ran the 5' RACE reads through MiXCR, one entry per CDR3 protein. The sample has some 64,000 distinct CDR3 sequences; 20% are singletons. Comments on this clonotype: Its antigen is unidentified.

V lost 2 bases, J lost 4 bases, and 4 bases stayed unmatched. Germline V gene sequence: CDR1 DFQATT, CDR2 SNEGSKA (reference sequence). The CDR3 spans 15 residues. The TCR originated in an adult who was a healthcare worker with PCR-confirmed SARS-CoV-2 infection or an uninfected control (not recorded which). Sequenced here: whole blood, sampled at baseline. The chain recombines TRBV20-1 with TRBJ1-6; 8 bases align to TRBD1. CDR3 protein: CSARQTGAYNSPLHF. The DNA of the CDR3 is TGCAGTGCTAGACAGACAGGGGCGTATAATTCACCCCTCCACTTT.